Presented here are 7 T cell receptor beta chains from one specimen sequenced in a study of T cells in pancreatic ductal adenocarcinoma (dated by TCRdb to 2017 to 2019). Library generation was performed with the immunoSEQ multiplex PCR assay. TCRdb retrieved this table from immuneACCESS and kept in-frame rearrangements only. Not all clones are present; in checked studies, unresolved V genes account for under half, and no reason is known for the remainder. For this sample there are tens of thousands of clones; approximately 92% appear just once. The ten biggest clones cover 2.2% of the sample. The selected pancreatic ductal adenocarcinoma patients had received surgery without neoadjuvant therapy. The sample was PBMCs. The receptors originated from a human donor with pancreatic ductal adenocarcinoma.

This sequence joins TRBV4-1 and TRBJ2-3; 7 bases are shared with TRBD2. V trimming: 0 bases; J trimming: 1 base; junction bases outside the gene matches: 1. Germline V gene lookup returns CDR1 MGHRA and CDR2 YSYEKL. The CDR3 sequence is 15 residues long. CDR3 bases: TGCGCCAGCAGCCAAGATCGGGGGGGCACAGATACGCAGTATTTT. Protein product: CASSQDRGGTDTQYF.

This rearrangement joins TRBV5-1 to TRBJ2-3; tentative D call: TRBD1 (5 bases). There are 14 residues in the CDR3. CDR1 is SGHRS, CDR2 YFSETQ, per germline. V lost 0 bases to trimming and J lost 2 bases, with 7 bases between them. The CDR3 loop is CASSLEGNTDTQYF. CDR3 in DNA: TGCGCCAGCAGCTTGGAGGGGAACACAGATACGCAGTATTTT. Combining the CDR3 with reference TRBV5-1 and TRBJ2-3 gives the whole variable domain KAGVTQTPRYLIKTRGQQVTLSCSPISGHRSVSWYQQTPGQGLQFLFEYFSETQRNKGNFPGRFSGRQFSNSRSEMNVSTLELGDSALYLCASSLEGNTDTQYFGPGTRLTVL.

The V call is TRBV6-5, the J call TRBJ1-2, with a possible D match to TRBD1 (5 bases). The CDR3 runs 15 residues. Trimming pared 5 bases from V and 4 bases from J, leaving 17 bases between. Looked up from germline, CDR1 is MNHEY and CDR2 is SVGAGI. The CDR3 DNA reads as TGTGCCAGCAGTACGCGGGACGGATTCCCCTATGGCTACACCTTC. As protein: CASSTRDGFPYGYTF.

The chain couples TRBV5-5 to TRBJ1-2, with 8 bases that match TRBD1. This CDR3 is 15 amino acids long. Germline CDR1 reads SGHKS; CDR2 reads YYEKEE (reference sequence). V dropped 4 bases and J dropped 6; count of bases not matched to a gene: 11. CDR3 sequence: CASSPPDRGANGYTF. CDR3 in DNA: TGTGCCAGCAGCCCACCTGACAGGGGAGCAAATGGCTACACCTTC.

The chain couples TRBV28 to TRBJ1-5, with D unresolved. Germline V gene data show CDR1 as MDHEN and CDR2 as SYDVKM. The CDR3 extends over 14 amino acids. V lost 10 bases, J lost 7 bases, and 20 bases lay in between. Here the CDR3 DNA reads TGTGCCACCGCGGCCTTTCCCCCCAGGCAGCCCCAGCATTTT. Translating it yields CATAAFPPRQPQHF.

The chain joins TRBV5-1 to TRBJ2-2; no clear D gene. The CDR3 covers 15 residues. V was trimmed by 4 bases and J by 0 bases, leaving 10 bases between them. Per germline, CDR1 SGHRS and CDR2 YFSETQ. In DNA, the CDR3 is TGCGCCAGCAGCCCCCTATCCGCGAACACCGGGGAGCTGTTTTTT. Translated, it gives CASSPLSANTGELFF.

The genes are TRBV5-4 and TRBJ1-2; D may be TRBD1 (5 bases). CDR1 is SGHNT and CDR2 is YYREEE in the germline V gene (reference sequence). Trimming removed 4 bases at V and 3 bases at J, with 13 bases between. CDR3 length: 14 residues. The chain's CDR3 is CASSPGLGDYGYTF. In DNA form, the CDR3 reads TGTGCCAGCAGCCCTGGACTGGGGGACTATGGCTACACCTTC.